This T cell receptor beta chain was retrieved from a study of blood T cell repertoires in COVID-19 (dated by TCRdb to 2020 to 2022). Background for the entire study: The collaborator samples originated in the United States, Italy and Spain and spanned the acute and convalescent phases of COVID-19. The prospective study material was composed of cDNA or gDNA derived from T cells, B-cell-depleted T cells, or PBMCs. The dataset comprised deeply sampled blood TCRbeta repertoires from subjects exposed to, actively infected with, or recovered from COVID-19. A freely available public database, intended as a resource for researchers studying the immune response to SARS-CoV-2, is where the repertoires were released. The samples were drawn from two sources: the first 160 participants of the ongoing ImmuneRACE study, and 1,000 to 1,500 subjects contributed by 6 global collaborators. Sample metadata almost always included a de-identified subject ID, COVID-19 status, age in years and sex. Where available, HLA class I and class II types were taken from metadata supplied by the sample provider and were not determined by assay-based typing. Broad study findings and their caveats: The amount of clinical and demographic metadata varied by source and participant and was provided uncurated.

TCRbeta CDR3 regions were amplified from genomic DNA using the immunoSEQ Assay, a bias-controlled multiplex PCR. The paper's data handling went like this. The number of nucleated cells in each sample was estimated by amplification of reference gene primers within the assay. To quantify the absolute abundance of each unique TCRbeta CDR3 rearrangement, sequence reads were collapsed and filtered. Productive Simpson clonality was computed per sample as the square root of Simpson's diversity index over productive rearrangements. TCRdb re-hosts the immuneACCESS table, in-frame sequences only. Its copies lack some clones; in the studies checked, an unresolved V gene accounts for under half of them, and the cause for the rest is not known. The DNA was the basis for D and trimming; V, J and clone size are from that table. Across this sample there are 300,000 to 450,000 clones, with around 87% seen only once. Together, the top ten hold 8.5% to 12% of the sample.

From the germline V gene, CDR1 is MDHEN and CDR2 is SYDVKM. V and J lose 6 bases and 3 bases, and a span of 5 bases separates them. The CDR3 contains 12 residues, cysteine and phenylalanine counted. Only CDR3 DNA remains: 36 bases, in frame from the first base. One collaborating source in Seattle enrolled patients while the patients were actively infected and followed the patients over time throughout the course of disease. Each collaborating institution followed its own protocols to collect whole blood in K2EDTA tubes. For TCRbeta analysis, collaborator samples were shipped as frozen whole blood, as isolated PBMCs, or as DNA extracted from either sample type. In regard to this clone: No cognate antigen has been identified for it. Base qualities are not provided; no much larger clone lies one nucleotide away. The same CDR3 arises from other DNA sequences in this sample as well.

The origin of this receptor is a woman aged 25 to 45 with COVID-19, enrolled during active disease. This chain is built from TRBV28 and TRBJ2-2, with an unclear D gene assignment. The material sequenced was peripheral blood. CDR3 reads: CASSSYTGELFF. The DNA sequence is given as TGTGCCAGCAGCTCTTACACCGGGGAGCTGTTTTTT.